Listed here are 5 T cell receptor beta chains from one sample, sequenced in a study of blood T cell repertoires in COVID-19. Produced via immunoSEQ multiplex PCR; TCRdb's table is partial and in-frame only. The table has 45,000 to 60,000 clones, 82% seen once. The sequenced sample consisted of peripheral blood. These receptors were collected from a woman aged 80 or over with acute or convalescent COVID-19.

V usage is TRBV19 and J usage is TRBJ2-3; 11 bases agree with TRBD2. Trimming cost V 5 bases and J 4 bases; bases outside gene matches: 2. Germline values: CDR1 LNHDA, CDR2 SQIVND (reference sequence). The CDR3 length is 14 residues. CDR3 region: CASSLGLAADTQYF. CDR3 in DNA: TGTGCCAGTAGTTTGGGACTAGCGGCAGATACGCAGTATTTT.

This clone turned up a few times. V gene TRBV3-1 (or the pseudogene TRBV3-2) combines with J gene TRBJ1-4; D not resolved. V gave up 1 base and J gave up 8 bases, with 5 bases separating them. CDR3 length equals 12 residues. From germline, CDR1 is LGHDT and CDR2 YNNKEL (reference sequence). The CDR3: CASSQAREKLFF. The CDR3 DNA sequence: TGTGCCAGCAGCCAAGCCAGGGAAAAACTGTTTTTT.

In DNA, the CDR3 is TGTGCCAGTAGTATTTATGGCTCGGGGGATCAGCCCCAGCATTTT. This translates into CASSIYGSGDQPQHF. This chain links TRBV19 with TRBJ1-5; tentative D call: TRBD1 (5 bases). The CDR3 spans 15 residues. Germline V CDR1 and CDR2: LNHDA, SQIVND (reference sequence). Trimming took off 3 bases at V and 5 bases at J, with 14 bases between the two ends. Full variable domain (missing parts from reference TRBV19 and TRBJ1-5): DGGITQSPKYLFRKEGQNVTLSCEQNLNHDAMYWYRQDPGQGLRLIYYSQIVNDFQKGDIAEGYSVSREKKESFPLTVTSAQKNPTAFYLCASSIYGSGDQPQHFGDGTRLSIL.

V gene TRBV7-3 combines with J gene TRBJ2-7; 10 bases agree with TRBD2. Germline lookup yields CDR1 SGHTA and CDR2 FQGTGA. V trimming: 3 bases; J trimming: 2 bases; junction bases outside the gene matches: 4. The CDR3 is 15 residues long. CDR3 DNA sequence: TGTGCCAGCAGCTTTAAAGCGGGAGGGCCCTACGAGCAGTACTTC. Its translation is CASSFKAGGPYEQYF.

This chain connects TRBV5-4 to TRBJ1-1; the D gene is possibly TRBD1 (6 bases). Germline CDR1 and CDR2: SGHNT and YYREEE (reference sequence). V lost 4 bases, J lost 5 bases, and 12 bases lay in between. This CDR3 is built from 13 residues. Here the CDR3 DNA reads TGTGCCAGCAGCCAGGACAGAAGAACTGAAGCTTTCTTT. Its translation is CASSQDRRTEAFF.